The 20 T cell receptor beta chains reported below all come from one sample, sequenced in a study of T cell repertoires in cytomegalovirus infection. TCRdb reprocessed the reads with MiXCR, giving one entry per CDR3 protein. Of hundreds of thousands of distinct CDR3 sequences in the sample, roughly 26% are singletons; the top ten hold under 8.5%. Material: CD8+ T cells from PBMCs. Source of these receptors: a human donor in good health (CMV status not recorded). Some clones in this sample may be carry-over from other donors' samples.

The chain links TRBV7-9 to TRBJ1-1, with 9 nucleotides matching TRBD1. V was clipped by 5 bases and J by 2 bases; unmatched bases: 6. This CDR3 has 15 residues. In germline, CDR1 is SEHNR, CDR2 FQNEAQ (reference sequence). The CDR3 is CASSARDRDNTEAFF. The DNA of the CDR3 is TGTGCCAGCAGCGCCCGGGACAGGGATAACACTGAAGCTTTCTTT.

This clonotype was detected many times. V and J are TRBV4-1 and TRBJ2-1; the D gene is possibly TRBD1 (6 bases). Per germline, CDR1 MGHRA and CDR2 YSYEKL. This CDR3 is built from 15 residues. V shed 4 bases and J shed 6 bases, with 16 bases lying between them. CDR3 region: CASSLGQSPVNEQFF. CDR3 DNA sequence: TGCGCCAGCAGCCTCGGACAGAGCCCGGTCAATGAGCAGTTCTTC.

This clonotype has just a few counts. The J gene is TRBJ2-3, the V gene TRBV27; 9 bases fit TRBD1. The length of the CDR3 is 14 residues. Germline trimming cut 1 base from V and 4 bases from J; bases unmatched to any gene: 0. In germline, CDR1 is MNHEY, CDR2 SMNVEV (reference sequence). The CDR3 reads CASSLWTGADTQYF. DNA of the CDR3: TGTGCCAGCAGTTTATGGACAGGGGCAGATACGCAGTATTTT.

This clonotype has more than one count but fewer than ten. The chain links TRBV4-1 to TRBJ2-1; 8 positions agree with TRBD2. From germline, CDR1 is MGHRA and CDR2 YSYEKL. The V segment lost 0 bases and the J segment 6 bases; nucleotides outside the gene matches: 4. CDR3 size: 15 residues. The DNA for the CDR3 is TGCGCCAGCAGCCAAGAAGTCGGGGGGGCCAATGAGCAGTTCTTC. It is translated as CASSQEVGGANEQFF.

CDR3 sequence reads: CASSPRAGGATHEQFF. The CDR3 DNA is TGTGCCAGCAGCCCAAGGGCCGGGGGGGCCACGCATGAGCAGTTCTTC. The rearrangement uses TRBV14 and TRBJ2-1, with 8 bases identical to TRBD2. CDR3 length: 16 residues. Germline V gene sequence: CDR1 SGHDN, CDR2 FVKESK. J gave up 8 bases and V 4 bases, and 13 bases lay outside the gene matches.

This clonotype was observed many times. The gene calls are TRBV7-9 and TRBJ2-7; D is undetermined. V was trimmed by 4 bases and J by 0 bases, leaving 7 bases between them. Germline assignment: CDR1 SEHNR and CDR2 FQNEAQ (reference sequence). The CDR3 is 13 residues long. CDR3 sequence: CASSSQSSYEQYV. CDR3 coding DNA: TGTGCCAGCAGCTCCCAAAGCTCCTACGAGCAGTACGTC.

In this sample, this clonotype turned up many times. V is TRBV7-8 and J is TRBJ2-5; D might be TRBD2 (6 bases). Between the trimmed V and J ends, which lost 5 bases and 7 bases, there was a span of 11 bases. The CDR3 is 12 residues long. The germline gives CDR1 SGHVS, CDR2 FQNEAQ. In nucleotides, the CDR3 is TGTGCCAGCAGCCCCATGGGGGGGACCCAGTACTTC. The encoded protein is CASSPMGGTQYF.

This clonotype turned up a few times. The CDR3 protein is CATSDGTGAETQYF. In nucleotides, the CDR3 is TGTGCCACCAGTGATGGGACAGGAGCGGAGACCCAGTACTTC. The V gene is TRBV24-1, the J gene TRBJ2-5, with 8 bases that match TRBD1. Germline V CDR1 and CDR2: KGHDR, SFDVKD. V lost 3 bases, J lost 5 bases, and 4 bases stayed unmatched. The CDR3 consists of 14 residues.

Only a few counts were recorded for this clonotype. This rearrangement joins TRBV2 to TRBJ1-2; TRBD1 might be the D (6 bases). There are 12 residues in the CDR3. Trimming shortened V by 7 bases and J by 3 bases, and 9 bases separated the two germline ends. CDR1 and CDR2 (germline): SNHLY, FYNNEI. DNA of the CDR3: TGTGCCAGCATCCGACAGGACTATGGCTACACCTTC. Its protein is CASIRQDYGYTF.

The J gene is TRBJ2-1, the V gene TRBV7-4; 8 positions agree with TRBD1. J was trimmed by 4 bases and V by 11 bases; bases with no gene match: 13. The CDR3 runs to 15 residues. Germline V lookup: CDR1 SGHVT, CDR2 SQSDAQ. The CDR3 DNA sequence: TGTGCCCTGGGCAGGGGGCACCCCGATTACAATGAGCAGTTCTTC. The encoded protein is CALGRGHPDYNEQFF. Full variable domain (rest looked up from reference TRBV7-4 and TRBJ2-1): GAGVSQSPRYKVAKRGRDVALRCDSISGHVTLYWYRQTLGQGSEVLTYSQSDAQRDKSGRPSGRFSAERPERSVSTLKIQRTEQGDSAVYLCALGRGHPDYNEQFFGPGTRLTVL.

This chain connects TRBV5-3 to TRBJ2-3, with D perhaps TRBD1 or TRBD2 (5 bases each). TRBV5-3 is an ORF, and what it does is uncertain. This CDR3 region has 13 residues. Trimming removed 9 bases from V and 2 bases from J, with 13 bases in between. The CDR3 spells CAIQRDPTDTQYF. CDR3 nucleotides: TGTGCCATTCAACGGGACCCCACAGATACGCAGTATTTT.

This clonotype was observed a handful of times. The V gene is TRBV13, the J gene TRBJ2-1; D unresolved. V was clipped by 5 bases and J by 5 bases, with 19 bases between them. This CDR3 is 16 amino acids long. Germline CDR1 reads PRHDT; CDR2 reads FYEKMQ (reference sequence). The CDR3 sequence is CASSPEGSSRHNEQFF. The CDR3 DNA reads as TGTGCCAGCAGCCCAGAAGGTAGCTCTCGGCACAATGAGCAGTTCTTC.

V and J are TRBV7-8 and TRBJ1-1, with 9 bases matching TRBD1. This CDR3 region has 14 residues. Unmatched junction bases numbered 5, after V lost 5 bases and J lost 4 bases. Germline V gene lookup returns CDR1 SGHVS and CDR2 FQNEAQ. The CDR3 reads CASSRRTGVTEAFF. DNA for the CDR3: TGTGCCAGCAGCCGCAGGACAGGGGTCACTGAAGCTTTCTTT.

This clonotype was observed at least ten times. The rearrangement uses TRBV7-8 and TRBJ1-4; D remains ambiguous. V lost 4 bases, J lost 8 bases, and 20 bases lay in between. The CDR3 loop spans 16 amino acids. The V gene's germline CDR1 is SGHVS and CDR2 FQNEAQ. The CDR3 region is CASSSAPGINSEKLFF. Written as DNA, the CDR3 is TGTGCCAGCAGCTCCGCTCCGGGCATCAATTCCGAAAAACTGTTTTTT. Full variable domain (remainder filled in from reference TRBV7-8 and TRBJ1-4): GAGVSQSPRYKVAKRGQDVALRCDPISGHVSLFWYQQALGQGPEFLTYFQNEAQLDKSGLPSDRFFAERPEGSVSTLKIQRTQQEDSAVYLCASSSAPGINSEKLFFGSGTQLSVL.

At least ten counts were recorded for this clonotype. The chain uses TRBV7-6 and TRBJ1-5, with D unclear. Trimming left V 1 base short and J 4 bases short, with 8 bases between. The CDR3 length is 14 residues. CDR1 SGHVS and CDR2 FNYEAQ come from the germline V gene. This chain's CDR3 is CASSLGTGNQPQHF. The CDR3 nucleotides read TGTGCCAGCAGCTTAGGGACGGGGAATCAGCCCCAGCATTTT.

This clonotype was seen only a few times. This chain uses TRBV28 with TRBJ1-5; 7 bases align to TRBD1. The CDR3 covers 15 residues. Germline-derived CDR1 and CDR2 are MDHEN and SYDVKM. V was pared by 6 bases and J by 3 bases, with 8 bases of the junction left unmatched. DNA of the CDR3: TGTGCCAGCAGGCTCGACAGGGATGACAATCAGCCCCAGCATTTT. Encoded protein: CASRLDRDDNQPQHF.

This clonotype was counted many times. This chain joins TRBV7-2 and TRBJ2-5, with D unresolved. The CDR3 has 11 amino acids. The V gene's germline CDR1 is SGHTA and CDR2 FQGNSA. The V end lost 5 bases, the J end lost 0 bases, and 1 base lay between the germline ends. The CDR3 region has the DNA TGTGCCAGCAGCCACCAAGAGACCCAGTACTTC. Protein sequence: CASSHQETQYF.

CDR3 nucleotides: TGTGCCAGCAGTTTATTAGGACAGGGGGCAGCTCTTTTCTTT. This translates into CASSLLGQGAALFF. V is TRBV27 and J is TRBJ1-1, with 11 bases that match TRBD1. J lost 13 bases, V lost 1 base, and 8 bases had no gene match. The germline CDR1 and CDR2 sequences are MNHEY and SMNVEV (reference sequence). This CDR3 comprises 14 residues.

Written as DNA, the CDR3 is TGCAGCACGGGACCGGAGGGCACTGAAGCTTTCTTT. This gives the protein CSTGPEGTEAFF. The chain links TRBV29-1 to TRBJ1-1; D might be TRBD1 (5 bases). Germline CDR1 and CDR2: SQVTM and ANQGSEA. With 8 bases removed from V and 4 bases from J, the gap between germline ends came to 14 bases. This CDR3 has 12 residues. The whole variable domain, filled in from reference TRBV29-1 and TRBJ1-1, reads SAVISQKPSRDICQRGTSLTIQCQVDSQVTMMFWYRQQPGQSLTLIATANQGSEATYESGFVIDKFPISRPNLTFSTLTVSNMSPEDSSIYLCSTGPEGTEAFFGQGTRLTVV.

This clonotype has at least ten counts. The chain uses TRBV6-2 or TRBV6-3 and TRBJ1-1; D is undetermined. V was clipped by 0 bases and J by 5 bases, with 4 bases between them. The CDR3 is 12 residues long. The germline V gene has CDR1 MNHEY and CDR2 SVGEGT. CDR3 in amino acids: CASSYSKTEAFF. DNA of the CDR3: TGTGCCAGCAGTTACTCGAAAACTGAAGCTTTCTTT.